Following are 21 T cell receptor beta chains from one sample sequenced in a study of read filtering for tumor transcriptome and immune sequencing. Molecular barcoded adaptors covering alpha/delta and beta/gamma chains were used on 400 to 450 ng RNA. TCRdb reanalysed the reads using MiXCR and keeps one entry per CDR3 protein. The sample carries around 41,000 distinct CDR3 sequences, 12% recorded once. The sample was a population of CD138-negative cells sorted from bone marrow. The receptor source for this set is a donor at least 40 years old with multiple myeloma.

This clonotype showed up many times. The rearrangement links TRBV6-5 to TRBJ2-1, with D possibly being TRBD2 (5 bases). The CDR3 is 16 amino acids. The germline CDR1 and CDR2 sequences are MNHEY and SVGAGI. V lost 0 bases and J 1 base, leaving 10 bases between the germline ends. CDR3 in amino acids: CASSYSGSESYNEQFF. CDR3 nucleotide sequence: TGTGCCAGCAGTTACTCGGGTAGCGAGTCCTACAATGAGCAGTTCTTC.

The rearrangement links TRBV12-3 or TRBV12-4 to TRBJ2-7, with D perhaps TRBD2 (7 bases). V was shortened by 2 bases and J by 5 bases, with 10 bases between the two germline ends. The CDR3 is made up of 13 amino acids. The CDR3 sequence is CASSLRGGDEQYF. CDR3 nucleotides: TGTGCCAGCAGTTTAAGGGGGGGTGACGAGCAGTACTTC.

This clonotype occurred a few times. The CDR3 protein is CASSFQDTQYF. The CDR3 coding sequence is TGTGCCAGCAGTTTCCAAGATACGCAGTATTTT. The gene calls are TRBV27 and TRBJ2-3, with unresolved D. Trimming stripped 3 bases from V and 5 bases from J, with 3 bases between. This CDR3 is 11 amino acids long. The germline CDR1 and CDR2 sequences are MNHEY and SMNVEV (reference sequence).

This clonotype was detected many times. The gene calls are TRBV2 and TRBJ1-5; no clear D. V was cut by 2 bases and J by 7 bases, with 9 bases left in between. Germline V lookup: CDR1 SNHLY, CDR2 FYNNEI. The length of the CDR3 is 13 residues. The CDR3 region is CASSEWVAQPQHF. CDR3 DNA sequence: TGTGCCAGCAGTGAATGGGTCGCACAGCCCCAGCATTTT. The full variable domain, completed using reference TRBV2 and TRBJ1-5, is EPEVTQTPSHQVTQMGQEVILRCVPISNHLYFYWYRQILGQKVEFLVSFYNNEISEKSEIFDDQFSVERPDGSNFTLKIRSTKLEDSAMYFCASSEWVAQPQHFGDGTRLSIL.

To note about this clonotype: Relative to the germline gene, one junction end is altered; a read error may explain this. The CDR3 DNA reads as TGCTCCAGCAGACCCCGGACAGGGCCCCAAGAGACCCAGTACTTC. Its protein product is CSSRPRTGPQETQYF. This chain links TRBV5-1 with TRBJ2-5, with 8 bases matching TRBD1. In germline, CDR1 is SGHRS, CDR2 YFSETQ. This CDR3 region has 15 residues. Together with reference TRBV5-1 and TRBJ2-5, the CDR3 gives the full variable domain: KAGVTQTPRYLIKTRGQQVTLSCSPISGHRSVSWYQQTPGQGLQFLFEYFSETQRNKGNFPGRFSGRQFSNSRSEMNVSTLELGDSALYLCSSRPRTGPQETQYFGPGTRLLVL.

Many counts were recorded for this clonotype. The rearrangement joins TRBV2 to TRBJ1-5, with D perhaps matching TRBD1 (5 bases). CDR3 length equals 16 residues. Germline values: CDR1 SNHLY, CDR2 FYNNEI. Trimming pared 8 bases from V and 2 bases from J, leaving 19 bases between. The CDR3 DNA follows: TGTGCCAGCCAGAGCGAGGGGTTTCTAGGCAATCAGCCCCAGCATTTT. Translated: CASQSEGFLGNQPQHF.

This clonotype was counted between two and nine times. J is TRBJ2-3 and V is TRBV2; TRBD2 matches at 7 bases. From germline, CDR1 is SNHLY and CDR2 FYNNEI. J gave up 2 bases and V 5 bases, and 7 bases lay outside the gene matches. This CDR3 region has 15 residues. In DNA, the CDR3 is TGTGCCAGCAGTAGACGGGGGGACTACACAGATACGCAGTATTTT. Translated, it gives CASSRRGDYTDTQYF. Looking up the rest from reference TRBV2 and TRBJ2-3 gives the full variable domain: EPEVTQTPSHQVTQMGQEVILRCVPISNHLYFYWYRQILGQKVEFLVSFYNNEISEKSEIFDDQFSVERPDGSNFTLKIRSTKLEDSAMYFCASSRRGDYTDTQYFGPGTRLTVL.

This clonotype qualifies as medium-sized. The chain recombines TRBV7-2 with TRBJ2-1; 8 nucleotides align to TRBD2. The trim removed 5 bases at V and 9 bases at J, leaving 15 bases unmatched. The CDR3 length is 16 residues. Germline assignment: CDR1 SGHTA and CDR2 FQGNSA. CDR3 DNA sequence: TGTGCCAGCAGCCCCCAAACGGGGGGGCCGTCGGGTGAGCAGTTCTTC. Its protein is CASSPQTGGPSGEQFF.

This clonotype was observed many times. The genes are TRBV29-1 and TRBJ2-7, with D uncertain. The CDR3 consists of 12 residues. Trimming stripped 7 bases from V and 2 bases from J, with 12 bases between. The V gene's germline CDR1 is SQVTM and CDR2 ANQGSEA. The CDR3 loop reads CSAGPVTYEQYF. In DNA form, the CDR3 reads TGCAGCGCCGGTCCGGTTACCTACGAGCAGTACTTC.

This clonotype was counted a few times. V is TRBV28 and J is TRBJ1-5; D is possibly TRBD1 (6 bases). CDR3 length: 14 residues. CDR1 and CDR2 (germline): MDHEN, SYDVKM. V lost 3 bases, J lost 7 bases, and 13 bases lay in between. CDR3 amino acids: CASSLVSQGQPQHF. The DNA for the CDR3 is TGTGCCAGCAGTTTGGTCAGCCAGGGGCAGCCCCAGCATTTT.

This clonotype came up many times. This rearrangement joins TRBV7-9 to TRBJ2-2, with D uncertain. The V gene's germline CDR1 is SEHNR and CDR2 FQNEAQ (reference sequence). V dropped 5 bases and J dropped 2 bases, with 15 bases sitting between them. CDR3 length: 16 residues. In nucleotides, the CDR3 is TGTGCCAGCAGCGGACCGGGTGGACCCAACACCGGGGAGCTGTTTTTT. Its protein is CASSGPGGPNTGELFF.

This clonotype showed up many times. For the CDR3, the DNA is TGCGCCAGCAGCTTGGCGGCGGGGCACTACAATGAGCAGTTCTTC. It codes for CASSLAAGHYNEQFF. V gene TRBV5-1 combines with J gene TRBJ2-1; D might be TRBD2 (6 bases). Germline V gene lookup returns CDR1 SGHRS and CDR2 YFSETQ. Deletions cut 0 bases from V and 3 bases from J, with 10 bases between. CDR3 length: 15 amino acids.

This clonotype was recorded only once. The conserved phenylalanine or tryptophan is not found at the CDR3 terminus, so this likely reflects a read error. V and J are TRBV5-1 and TRBJ1-1; no definite D call. The CDR3 is 13 amino acids. CDR1 SGHRS and CDR2 YFSETQ come from the germline V gene. In nucleotides, the CDR3 is TGTGCCAGCAGCTGGTGGGGTAACACTGAAGCTTTCTTA. This sequence encodes CASSWWGNTEAFL.

The table lists this clonotype with many counts. The CDR3 DNA sequence: TGCGCCAGCAGCTTGGTGGGGTCTAGGGAGCAGTACTTC. Translated, it gives CASSLVGSREQYF. The chain joins TRBV5-1 to TRBJ2-7, with D hard to call. V was clipped by 0 bases and J by 7 bases, with 11 bases between them. CDR1 is SGHRS, CDR2 YFSETQ, per germline. CDR3 length equals 13 residues.

This clonotype was observed many times. The chain recombines TRBV6-1 with TRBJ2-5, with TRBD2 matching 12 bases. From germline, CDR1 is MNHNS and CDR2 SASEGT. The CDR3 is 18 amino acids. V was clipped by 0 bases and J by 4 bases; unmatched bases: 9. CDR3 in DNA: TGTGCCAGCAGTGAAGCTCTGACTAGCGGGGGAAGTTTAGAGACCCAGTACTTC. The encoded protein is CASSEALTSGGSLETQYF.

Many counts were recorded for this clonotype. The conserved phenylalanine or tryptophan is not found at the CDR3 terminus, so this likely reflects a read error. V usage is TRBV11-3 and J usage is TRBJ2-1; D call uncertain. The CDR3 has 14 amino acids. Between the trimmed V and J ends, which lost 2 bases and 5 bases, there was a span of 10 bases. From germline, CDR1 is SGHNT and CDR2 YENEEA. CDR3 sequence: CASSLNGFDNEQFL. The DNA for the CDR3 is TGTGCCAGCAGCTTAAACGGCTTCGACAATGAGCAGTTCCTC.

The table lists this clonotype with many counts. The chain links TRBV7-2 to TRBJ2-5; no clear D. From germline, CDR1 is SGHTA and CDR2 FQGNSA. V was shortened by 5 bases and J by 5 bases, with 6 bases between the two germline ends. This CDR3 has 11 amino acids. CDR3 nucleotide sequence: TGTGCCAGCAGCAAAGAGGAGACCCAGTACTTC. Translating gives CASSKEETQYF.

In regard to this clonotype: A much larger clone differs by one base, so this may be a read error. The genes are TRBV29-1 and TRBJ2-7; D unclear. Looked up from germline, CDR1 is SQVTM and CDR2 is ANQGSEA. This CDR3 spans 15 amino acids. The V end lost 2 bases, the J end lost 7 bases, and 21 bases lay between the germline ends. The CDR3 sequence is CSVEFFGRRTREQYF. The CDR3 DNA is TGCAGCGTTGAATTTTTTGGGCGGCGCACTCGGGAGCAGTACTTC.

This clonotype was seen ten or more times. The genes are TRBV7-9 and TRBJ1-4, with unresolved D. The V end lost 3 bases, the J end lost 8 bases, and 7 bases lay between the germline ends. CDR1 is SEHNR, CDR2 FQNEAQ, per germline (reference sequence). The CDR3 has 12 amino acids. The CDR3 region has the DNA TGTGCCAGCAGCTTTGGAGGAGAAAAACTGTTTTTT. This encodes CASSFGGEKLFF.

This clonotype was counted many times. This sequence joins TRBV6-2 or TRBV6-3 and TRBJ1-1, with TRBD1 identical over 8 bases. The CDR3 is 16 residues long. V was clipped by 5 bases and J by 0 bases; unmatched bases: 8. Germline lookup yields CDR1 MNHEY and CDR2 SVGEGT. CDR3 sequence (DNA): TGTGCCAGCAGTGACCCGGGGGACAGGTTGAACACTGAAGCTTTCTTT. It translates to CASSDPGDRLNTEAFF.

In its sample, this clonotype was seen many times. The chain carries TRBV20-1 and TRBJ1-6, with D unclear. Germline V CDR1 and CDR2: DFQATT, SNEGSKA (reference sequence). V lost 6 bases, J lost 10 bases, and 13 bases lay in between. The CDR3 is made up of 12 amino acids. This CDR3 is CSAAYSGSPLHF. The CDR3 region has the DNA TGCAGTGCCGCGTATTCGGGGTCACCCCTCCACTTT.